These T cell receptor beta chains were read from a single sample in a study of vaccination and CD4 T cells after COVID-19. TCRdb called the PCR reads again in MiXCR, with one record for every CDR3 protein. The table includes 9,500 to 15,000 distinct CDR3 sequences, around 40% detected once. These receptors' antigens are unknown. Sequencing used cultured CD4+ T cells from blood. The receptors derive from a human donor with COVID-19. Each CDR3 is given with its conserved first and last residue. Fields, in order: clone size, D gene, V gene, J gene, CDR3 DNA, CDR3 protein. The D gene is left open where the match is weak. Some rows mark clone size as missing; the rest say once, few, many or name a class of expanded clone.

clone_size: few
d_call: NA
v_call: TRBV5-4
j_call: TRBJ1-1
cdr3_nt: TGTGCCAGCAGCTGGAGGGACGGAAACACTGAAGCTTTCTTT
cdr3_aa: CASSWRDGNTEAFF

clone_size: few
d_call: NA
v_call: TRBV20-1
j_call: TRBJ2-5
cdr3_nt: TGCAGTGCTAGGTGGCTAGGGAAAAACCAAGAGACCCAGTACTTC
cdr3_aa: CSARWLGKNQETQYF

clone_size: few
d_call: NA
v_call: TRBV6-1
j_call: TRBJ2-4
cdr3_nt: TGTGCCAGCCGGCCGGACGGGGTAAACATTCAGTACTTC
cdr3_aa: CASRPDGVNIQYF

clone_size: NA
d_call: TRBD1
v_call: TRBV2
j_call: TRBJ1-5
cdr3_nt: TGTGCCAACAGTGAATGGGACAGGGGGCCTAGTAGCAATCAGCCCCAGCATTTT
cdr3_aa: CANSEWDRGPSSNQPQHF

clone_size: NA
d_call: TRBD1
v_call: TRBV25-1
j_call: TRBJ1-6
cdr3_nt: TGTGCCAGCAGCTATACCGGGACAGGGAATTCACCCCTCCACTTT
cdr3_aa: CASSYTGTGNSPLHF

clone_size: NA
d_call: TRBD1
v_call: TRBV30
j_call: TRBJ2-7
cdr3_nt: TGTGCCTGGAGTCCGCCAGGGACAGCCCGTTCAGGGTCCTACGAGCAGTACTTC
cdr3_aa: CAWSPPGTARSGSYEQYF

clone_size: NA
d_call: NA
v_call: TRBV6-1
j_call: TRBJ1-1
cdr3_nt: TGTGCCATACGGATTTTGAACACTGAAGCTTTCTTT
cdr3_aa: CAIRILNTEAFF

clone_size: few
d_call: NA
v_call: TRBV5-8
j_call: TRBJ1-2
cdr3_nt: TGTGCCAGCAGACCGGGACAACCAACTAACTATGGCTACACCTTC
cdr3_aa: CASRPGQPTNYGYTF

clone_size: NA
d_call: TRBD1
v_call: TRBV6-2/TRBV6-3
j_call: TRBJ1-6
cdr3_nt: TGTGCCAGCAGACCTGGGACAGTTACCGACTATAATTCACCCCTCCACTTT
cdr3_aa: CASRPGTVTDYNSPLHF

clone_size: NA
d_call: TRBD2
v_call: TRBV7-2
j_call: TRBJ2-3
cdr3_nt: TGTGCCAGCAGCTTAACCCCGGGGGGTAGCGGGGACACAGATACGCAGTATTTT
cdr3_aa: CASSLTPGGSGDTDTQYF

clone_size: few
d_call: NA
v_call: TRBV7-2
j_call: TRBJ1-3
cdr3_nt: TGTGCCAGCAGCTTCCCCACAACGGCAGGAAACACCATATATTTT
cdr3_aa: CASSFPTTAGNTIYF

clone_size: NA
d_call: NA
v_call: TRBV5-1
j_call: TRBJ2-7
cdr3_nt: TGCGCCAGCAAACGACTGGAGGACTTCTCCTACGAGCAGTACTTC
cdr3_aa: CASKRLEDFSYEQYF

clone_size: NA
d_call: TRBD2
v_call: TRBV6-1
j_call: TRBJ2-5
cdr3_nt: TGTGCCAGCAGTCATAAAACGGGGGGACAAGAGACCCAGTACTTC
cdr3_aa: CASSHKTGGQETQYF

clone_size: NA
d_call: TRBD1
v_call: TRBV7-6
j_call: TRBJ2-7
cdr3_nt: TGTGCCAGCAGCGTAAAATCCGGGACAGGGGTTGCCGAGCAGTACTTC
cdr3_aa: CASSVKSGTGVAEQYF

clone_size: NA
d_call: NA
v_call: TRBV30
j_call: TRBJ1-4
cdr3_nt: TGTGCCTGCCCATTCGTCAGCTCTAATGAAAAACTGTTTTTT
cdr3_aa: CACPFVSSNEKLFF

clone_size: NA
d_call: NA
v_call: TRBV7-3
j_call: TRBJ2-3
cdr3_nt: TGTGCCAGCAGCCCGGGATGGGGCCTATCGCAGTATTTT
cdr3_aa: CASSPGWGLSQYF

clone_size: few
d_call: NA
v_call: TRBV7-7
j_call: TRBJ1-2
cdr3_nt: TGTGCTAGCAGCTTTAGTTTGCGCTACACCTTC
cdr3_aa: CASSFSLRYTF

clone_size: few
d_call: NA
v_call: TRBV7-9
j_call: TRBJ1-4
cdr3_nt: TGTGCCAGCAGCCCACTAGGTCGTAGGGAGGAGGAAAAACTGTTTTTT
cdr3_aa: CASSPLGRREEEKLFF

clone_size: NA
d_call: NA
v_call: TRBV6-4
j_call: TRBJ2-6
cdr3_nt: TGTGCCAGCAGTGAACAGGGTCCTGGGGCCAACGTCCTGACTTTC
cdr3_aa: CASSEQGPGANVLTF

clone_size: NA
d_call: NA
v_call: TRBV19
j_call: TRBJ2-3
cdr3_nt: TGTGCCAGTACCTCCGGAGATACGCAGTATTTT
cdr3_aa: CASTSGDTQYF

clone_size: few
d_call: NA
v_call: TRBV10-3
j_call: TRBJ1-6
cdr3_nt: TGTGCCATCAGTGATAGGGGAACTTCACCCCTCCACTTT
cdr3_aa: CAISDRGTSPLHF

clone_size: NA
d_call: TRBD2
v_call: TRBV2
j_call: TRBJ2-7
cdr3_nt: TGTGCCAGCAGCATAGCCATAGCGGGGGGGAACGAGCAGTACTTC
cdr3_aa: CASSIAIAGGNEQYF

clone_size: NA
d_call: TRBD1
v_call: TRBV6-4
j_call: TRBJ2-7
cdr3_nt: TGTCACAGGGGTGACAACGAGCAGTACTTC
cdr3_aa: CHRGDNEQYF

clone_size: NA
d_call: TRBD2
v_call: TRBV20-1
j_call: TRBJ2-7
cdr3_nt: TGCAGTGCTGGAGGGACTAGGGATGACGAGCAGTACTTC
cdr3_aa: CSAGGTRDDEQYF

clone_size: NA
d_call: NA
v_call: TRBV27
j_call: TRBJ1-1
cdr3_nt: TGTGCCAGCAGTTTGAAGCGCACGAACACTGAAGCTTTCTTT
cdr3_aa: CASSLKRTNTEAFF

clone_size: NA
d_call: NA
v_call: TRBV12-3/TRBV12-4
j_call: TRBJ2-5
cdr3_nt: TGTGCCAGCAGTTTAGCGAACAGGTGGGGAGAGACCCAGTACTTC
cdr3_aa: CASSLANRWGETQYF

clone_size: NA
d_call: TRBD2
v_call: TRBV20-1
j_call: TRBJ2-7
cdr3_nt: TGCAGTGCTAGAGATGTGTGGCGGGGGGGTAACGAGCAGTACTTC
cdr3_aa: CSARDVWRGGNEQYF

clone_size: few
d_call: NA
v_call: TRBV20-1
j_call: TRBJ1-5
cdr3_nt: TGCAGTGCTAGGGTTCCCGGGACACCCAATCAGCCCCAGCATTTT
cdr3_aa: CSARVPGTPNQPQHF

clone_size: NA
d_call: NA
v_call: TRBV7-9
j_call: TRBJ2-7
cdr3_nt: TGTGCCAGCAGCTTAGCTAGACCTGACTCCTACGAGCAGTACTTC
cdr3_aa: CASSLARPDSYEQYF

clone_size: few
d_call: NA
v_call: TRBV5-4
j_call: TRBJ1-6
cdr3_nt: TGTGCCAGCAGCTTGCTGGGGACACGGAATTCACCCCTCCACTTT
cdr3_aa: CASSLLGTRNSPLHF

clone_size: few
d_call: TRBD1
v_call: TRBV5-5
j_call: TRBJ2-7
cdr3_nt: TGTGCCAGCAGCTTGGAGGGGGCGGAGGAGAAGCAGTACTTC
cdr3_aa: CASSLEGAEEKQYF